This TCR beta chain came from a study of a mutant IDH1 vaccine in newly diagnosed glioma. Whole-study context: Mean patient age was around 40 years; approximately 62% were male and around 40% female.

Remarks on this clone: The antigen is unknown. Other DNA sequences from this sample encode an identical CDR3 as well.

Time point described: week 35, safety follow-up. Vaccine doses each comprised 300 ug of mutant IDH1 20-mer peptide, with topical imiquimod. The assay was immunoSEQ multiplex PCR, and TCRdb's table has in-frame clones only and misses some. Of about 48,000 clones listed, over 60% are singletons. This TCR was recovered from a man aged 40-55 years with glioma. The sequencing here drew on PBMCs, taken from a glioma patient whose treatment included an IDH1 peptide vaccine.

CDR3 amino acids: CASSPQGNTEAFF. The CDR3 coding sequence is TGTGCCAGCTCACCACAAGGGAACACTGAAGCTTTCTTT. The chain couples TRBV18 to TRBJ1-1; no clear D. There are 13 residues in the CDR3. Germline CDR1 is KGHSH and CDR2 is LQKENI. Deletions cut 1 base from V and 1 base from J, with 4 bases between.